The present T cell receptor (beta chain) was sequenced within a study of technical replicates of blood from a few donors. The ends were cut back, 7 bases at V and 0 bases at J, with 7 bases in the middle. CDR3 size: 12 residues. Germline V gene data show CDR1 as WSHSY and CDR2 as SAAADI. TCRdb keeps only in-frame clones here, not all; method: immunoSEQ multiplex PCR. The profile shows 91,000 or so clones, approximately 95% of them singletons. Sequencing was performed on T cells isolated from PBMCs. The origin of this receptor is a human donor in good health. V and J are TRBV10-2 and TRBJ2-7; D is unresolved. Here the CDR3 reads CASNHGSYEQYF. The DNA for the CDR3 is TGCGCCAGCAATCACGGCTCCTACGAGCAGTACTTC.